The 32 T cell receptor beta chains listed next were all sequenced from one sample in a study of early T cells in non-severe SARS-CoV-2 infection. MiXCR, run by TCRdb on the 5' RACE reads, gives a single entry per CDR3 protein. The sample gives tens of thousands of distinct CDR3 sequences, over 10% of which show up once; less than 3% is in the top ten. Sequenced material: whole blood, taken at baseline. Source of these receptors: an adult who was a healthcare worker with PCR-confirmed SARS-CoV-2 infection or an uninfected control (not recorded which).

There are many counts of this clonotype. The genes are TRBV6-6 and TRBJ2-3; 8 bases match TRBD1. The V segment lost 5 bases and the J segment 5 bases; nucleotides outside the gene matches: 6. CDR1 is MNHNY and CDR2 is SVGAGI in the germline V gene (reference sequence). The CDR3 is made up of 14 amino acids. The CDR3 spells CASSTRGQRDTQYF. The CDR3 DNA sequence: TGTGCCAGCAGTACCAGGGGGCAAAGAGATACGCAGTATTTT.

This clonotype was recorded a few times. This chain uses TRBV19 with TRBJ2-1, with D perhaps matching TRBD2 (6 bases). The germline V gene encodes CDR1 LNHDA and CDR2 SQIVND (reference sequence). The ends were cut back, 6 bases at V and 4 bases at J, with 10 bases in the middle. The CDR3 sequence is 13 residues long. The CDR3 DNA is TGTGCCAGTAGGGCGGGGCGGTACAATGAGCAGTTCTTC. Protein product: CASRAGRYNEQFF.

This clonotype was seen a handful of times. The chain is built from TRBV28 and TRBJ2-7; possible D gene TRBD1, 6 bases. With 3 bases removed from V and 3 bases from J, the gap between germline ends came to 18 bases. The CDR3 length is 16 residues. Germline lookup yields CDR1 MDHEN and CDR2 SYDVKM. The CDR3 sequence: CASSFPGDGRVYEQYF. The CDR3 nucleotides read TGTGCCAGCAGTTTTCCAGGGGACGGTAGGGTCTACGAGCAGTACTTC.

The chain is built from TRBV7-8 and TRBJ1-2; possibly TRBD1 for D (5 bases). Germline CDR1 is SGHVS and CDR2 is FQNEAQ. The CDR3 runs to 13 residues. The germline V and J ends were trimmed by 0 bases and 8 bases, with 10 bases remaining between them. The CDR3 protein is CASSLAPGTGYTF. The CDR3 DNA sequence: TGTGCCAGCAGCTTAGCGCCTGGGACCGGCTACACCTTC.

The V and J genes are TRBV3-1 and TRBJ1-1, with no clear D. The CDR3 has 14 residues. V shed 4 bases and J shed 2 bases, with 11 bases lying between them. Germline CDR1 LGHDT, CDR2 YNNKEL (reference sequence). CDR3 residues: CASSREWANTEAFF. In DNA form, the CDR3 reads TGTGCCAGCAGCCGGGAGTGGGCTAACACTGAAGCTTTCTTT.

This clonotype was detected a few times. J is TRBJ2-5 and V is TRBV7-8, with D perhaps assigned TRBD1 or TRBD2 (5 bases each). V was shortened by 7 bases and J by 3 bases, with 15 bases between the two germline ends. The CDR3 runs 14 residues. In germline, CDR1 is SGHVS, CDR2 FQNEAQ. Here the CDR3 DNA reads TGTGCCAGCATCAGGGCCCGGGACGAAGAGACCCAGTACTTC. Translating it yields CASIRARDEETQYF. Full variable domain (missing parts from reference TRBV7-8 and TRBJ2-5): GAGVSQSPRYKVAKRGQDVALRCDPISGHVSLFWYQQALGQGPEFLTYFQNEAQLDKSGLPSDRFFAERPEGSVSTLKIQRTQQEDSAVYLCASIRARDEETQYFGPGTRLLVL.

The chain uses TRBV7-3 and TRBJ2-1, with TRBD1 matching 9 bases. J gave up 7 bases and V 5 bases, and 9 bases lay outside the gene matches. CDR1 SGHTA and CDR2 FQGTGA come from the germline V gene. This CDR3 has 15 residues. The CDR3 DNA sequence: TGTGCCAGCAGCACCACAGGGGGCGCTTATAATGAGCAGTTCTTC. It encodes CASSTTGGAYNEQFF.

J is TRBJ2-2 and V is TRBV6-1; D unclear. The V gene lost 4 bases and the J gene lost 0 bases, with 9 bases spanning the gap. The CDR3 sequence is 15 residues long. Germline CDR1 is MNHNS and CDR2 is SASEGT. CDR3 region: CASSGLAANTGELFF. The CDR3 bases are TGTGCCAGCAGTGGGTTGGCAGCGAACACCGGGGAGCTGTTTTTT.

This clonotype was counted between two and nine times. The chain's CDR3 is CASSERTSYNSPLHF. The DNA for the CDR3 is TGTGCCAGCAGCGAGCGGACCTCCTATAATTCACCCCTCCACTTT. The V and J genes are TRBV28 and TRBJ1-6, with D unclear. CDR1 is MDHEN, CDR2 SYDVKM, per germline. V shed 6 bases and J shed 0 bases, with 9 bases lying between them. The CDR3 is 15 amino acids.

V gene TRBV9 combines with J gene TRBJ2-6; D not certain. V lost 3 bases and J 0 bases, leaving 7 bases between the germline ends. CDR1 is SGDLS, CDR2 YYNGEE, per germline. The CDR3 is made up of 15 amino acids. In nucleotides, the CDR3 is TGTGCCAGCAGCGCGCCAAGCTCTGGGGCCAACGTCCTGACTTTC. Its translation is CASSAPSSGANVLTF. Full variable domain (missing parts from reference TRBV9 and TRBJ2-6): DSGVTQTPKHLITATGQRVTLRCSPRSGDLSVYWYQQSLDQGLQFLIQYYNGEERAKGNILERFSAQQFPDLHSELNLSSLELGDSALYFCASSAPSSGANVLTFGAGSRLTVL.

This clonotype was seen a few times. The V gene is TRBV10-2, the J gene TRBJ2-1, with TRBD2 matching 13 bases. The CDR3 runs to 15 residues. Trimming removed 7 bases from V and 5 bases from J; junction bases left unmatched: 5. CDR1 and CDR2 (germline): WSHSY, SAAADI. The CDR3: CASNPGLAGHNEQFF. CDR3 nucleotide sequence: TGCGCCAGCAACCCGGGACTAGCGGGGCACAATGAGCAGTTCTTC.

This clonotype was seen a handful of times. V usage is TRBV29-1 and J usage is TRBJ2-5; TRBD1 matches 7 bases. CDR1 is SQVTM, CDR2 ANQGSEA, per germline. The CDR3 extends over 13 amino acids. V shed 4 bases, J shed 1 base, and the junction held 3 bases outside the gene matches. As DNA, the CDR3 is TGCAGCGTTGGAGGGACAGCCCAAGAGACCCAGTACTTC. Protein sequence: CSVGGTAQETQYF.

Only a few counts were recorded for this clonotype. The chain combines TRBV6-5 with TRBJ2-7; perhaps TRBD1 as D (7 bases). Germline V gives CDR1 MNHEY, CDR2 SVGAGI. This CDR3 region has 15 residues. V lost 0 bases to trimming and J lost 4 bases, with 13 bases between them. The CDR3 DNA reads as TGTGCCAGCAGTTACTCTGGAGGGGGCGGGTACGAGCAGTACTTC. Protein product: CASSYSGGGGYEQYF.

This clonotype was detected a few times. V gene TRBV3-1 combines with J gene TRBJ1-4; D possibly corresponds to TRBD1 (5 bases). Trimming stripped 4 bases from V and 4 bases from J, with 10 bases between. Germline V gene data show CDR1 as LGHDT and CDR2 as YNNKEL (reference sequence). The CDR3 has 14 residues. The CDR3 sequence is CASSRRQINEKLFF. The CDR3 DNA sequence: TGTGCCAGCAGCCGGCGACAGATTAATGAAAAACTGTTTTTT.

This CDR3 reads CASSPETGGRTEAFF. The CDR3 DNA follows: TGCGCCAGCAGCCCTGAGACAGGGGGAAGGACTGAAGCTTTCTTT. This rearrangement joins TRBV5-1 to TRBJ1-1; 9 bases are shared with TRBD1. Looked up from germline, CDR1 is SGHRS and CDR2 is YFSETQ. CDR3 length equals 15 residues. Trimming took 4 bases from V and 5 from J; bases not matched to a gene: 9.

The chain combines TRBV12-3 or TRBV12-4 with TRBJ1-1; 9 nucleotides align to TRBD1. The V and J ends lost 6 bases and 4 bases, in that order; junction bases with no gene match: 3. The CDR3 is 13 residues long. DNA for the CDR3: TGTGCCAGCAGATACAGGGGGCCCACTGAAGCTTTCTTT. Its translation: CASRYRGPTEAFF.

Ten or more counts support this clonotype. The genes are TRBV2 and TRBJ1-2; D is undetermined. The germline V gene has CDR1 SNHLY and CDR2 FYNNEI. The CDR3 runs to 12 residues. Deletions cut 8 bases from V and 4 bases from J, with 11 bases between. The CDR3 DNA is TGTGCCAGCTTTCTGCACTCCTATGGCTACACCTTC. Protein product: CASFLHSYGYTF.

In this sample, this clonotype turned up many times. CDR3 nucleotide sequence: TGTGCCAGCAGCCGATTCTACAATGAGCAGTTCTTC. Encoded protein: CASSRFYNEQFF. This chain uses TRBV11-2 with TRBJ2-1; the D is unclear. This CDR3 spans 12 amino acids. CDR1 and CDR2 from the germline V gene are SGHAT and FQNNGV. V lost 5 bases, J lost 3 bases, and 5 bases lay in between.

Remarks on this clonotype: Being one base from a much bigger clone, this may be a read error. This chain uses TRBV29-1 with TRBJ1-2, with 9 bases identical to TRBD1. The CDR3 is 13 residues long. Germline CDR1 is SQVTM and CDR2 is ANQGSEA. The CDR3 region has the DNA TGCTGCGTTAGGGACAGGGAAGTTGGTGGCTACACCTTC. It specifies CCVRDREVGGYTF.

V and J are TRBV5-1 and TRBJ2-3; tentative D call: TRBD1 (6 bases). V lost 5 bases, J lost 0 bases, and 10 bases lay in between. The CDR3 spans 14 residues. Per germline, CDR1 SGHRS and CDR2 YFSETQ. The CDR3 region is CASRDSQSTDTQYF. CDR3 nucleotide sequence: TGCGCCAGCAGGGACAGCCAAAGCACAGATACGCAGTATTTT.

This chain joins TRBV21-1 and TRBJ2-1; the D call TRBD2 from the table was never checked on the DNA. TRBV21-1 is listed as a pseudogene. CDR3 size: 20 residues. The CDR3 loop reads CASSKVKGLAGGVNYNEQFF. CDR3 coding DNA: TGTGCCAGCAGCAAAGTCAAGGGACTAGCGGGGGGAGTGAACTACAATGAGCAGTTCTTC.

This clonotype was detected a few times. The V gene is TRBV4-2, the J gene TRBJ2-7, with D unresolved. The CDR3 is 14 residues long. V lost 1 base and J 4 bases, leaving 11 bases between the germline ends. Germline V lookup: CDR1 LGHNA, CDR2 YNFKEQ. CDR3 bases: TGTGCCAGCAGCCAAGCCTCCGGCGGATACGAGCAGTACTTC. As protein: CASSQASGGYEQYF.

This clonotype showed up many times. Here the CDR3 DNA reads TGTGCCAGCAGAAGACAGGGGCCAAATGAAAAACTGTTTTTT. Translated, it gives CASRRQGPNEKLFF. V usage is TRBV6-6 and J usage is TRBJ1-4; 8 bases agree with TRBD1. J gave up 5 bases and V 6 bases, and 5 bases lay outside the gene matches. Germline V gene data show CDR1 as MNHNY and CDR2 as SVGAGI (reference sequence). CDR3 length: 14 amino acids.

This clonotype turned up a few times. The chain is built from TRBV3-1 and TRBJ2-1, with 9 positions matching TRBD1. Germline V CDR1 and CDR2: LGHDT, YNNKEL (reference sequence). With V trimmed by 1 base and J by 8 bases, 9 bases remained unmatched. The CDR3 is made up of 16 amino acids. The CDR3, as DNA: TGTGCCAGCAGCCAAGGGGCGTGGACAGGGGATGATGAGCAGTTCTTC. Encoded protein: CASSQGAWTGDDEQFF.

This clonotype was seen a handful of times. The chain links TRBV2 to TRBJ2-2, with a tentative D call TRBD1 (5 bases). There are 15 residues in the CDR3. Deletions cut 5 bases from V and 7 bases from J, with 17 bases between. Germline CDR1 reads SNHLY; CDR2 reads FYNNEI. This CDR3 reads CASSHTDRIDGELFF. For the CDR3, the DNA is TGTGCCAGCAGTCACACCGACAGAATCGACGGGGAGCTGTTTTTT.

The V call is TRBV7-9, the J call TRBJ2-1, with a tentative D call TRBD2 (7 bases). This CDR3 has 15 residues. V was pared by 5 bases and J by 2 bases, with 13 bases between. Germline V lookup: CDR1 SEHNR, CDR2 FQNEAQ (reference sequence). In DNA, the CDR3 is TGTGCCAGCAGCGATCGGGGGGCCCCCTACAATGAGCAGTTCTTC. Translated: CASSDRGAPYNEQFF.

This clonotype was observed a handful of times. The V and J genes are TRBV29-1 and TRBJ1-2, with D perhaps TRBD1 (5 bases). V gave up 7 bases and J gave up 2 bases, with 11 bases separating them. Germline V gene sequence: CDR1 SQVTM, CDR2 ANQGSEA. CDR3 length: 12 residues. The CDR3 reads CSGGSLNYGYTF. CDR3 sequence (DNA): TGCAGCGGGGGCAGTCTGAACTATGGCTACACCTTC. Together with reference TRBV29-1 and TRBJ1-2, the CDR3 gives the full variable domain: SAVISQKPSRDICQRGTSLTIQCQVDSQVTMMFWYRQQPGQSLTLIATANQGSEATYESGFVIDKFPISRPNLTFSTLTVSNMSPEDSSIYLCSGGSLNYGYTFGSGTRLTVV.

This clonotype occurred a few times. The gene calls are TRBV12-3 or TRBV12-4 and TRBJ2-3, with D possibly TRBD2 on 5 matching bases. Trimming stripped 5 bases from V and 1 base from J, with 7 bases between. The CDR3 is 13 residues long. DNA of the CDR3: TGTGCCAGCAGTAACGGGGGCACAGATACGCAGTATTTT. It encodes CASSNGGTDTQYF.

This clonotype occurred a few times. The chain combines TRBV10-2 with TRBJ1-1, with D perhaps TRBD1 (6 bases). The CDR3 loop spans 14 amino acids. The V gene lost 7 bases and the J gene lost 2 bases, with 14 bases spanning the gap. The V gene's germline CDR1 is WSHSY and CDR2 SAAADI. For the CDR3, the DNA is TGCGCCAGCACCCCAGACAGGACCAACACTGAAGCTTTCTTT. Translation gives CASTPDRTNTEAFF.

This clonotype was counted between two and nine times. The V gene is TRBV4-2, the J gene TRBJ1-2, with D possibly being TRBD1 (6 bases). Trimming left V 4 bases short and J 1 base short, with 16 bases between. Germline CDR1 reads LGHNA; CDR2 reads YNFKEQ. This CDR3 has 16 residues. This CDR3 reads CASSPQGGWLNYGYTF. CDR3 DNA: TGTGCCAGCAGCCCCCAAGGGGGGTGGCTTAACTATGGCTACACCTTC.

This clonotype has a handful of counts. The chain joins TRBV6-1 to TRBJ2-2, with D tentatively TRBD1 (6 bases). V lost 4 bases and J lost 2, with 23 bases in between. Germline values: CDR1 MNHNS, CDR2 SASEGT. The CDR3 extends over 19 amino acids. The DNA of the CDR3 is TGTGCCAGCAGTGCCTACCATCGGGGCAGGGGCCTTAACACCGGGGAGCTGTTTTTT. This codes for CASSAYHRGRGLNTGELFF.

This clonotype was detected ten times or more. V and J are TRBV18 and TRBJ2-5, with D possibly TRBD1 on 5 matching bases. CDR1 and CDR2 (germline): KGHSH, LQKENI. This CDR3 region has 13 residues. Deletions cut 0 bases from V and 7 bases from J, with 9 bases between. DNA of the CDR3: TGTGCCAGCTCACCACCGGGTCAGGGGACCCAGTACTTC. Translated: CASSPPGQGTQYF.